This entry describes one T cell receptor (beta chain). Its antigen is not identified. This record belongs to a study of shared clonotypes between healthy human individuals. Overall study: Each donor's CD8 memory used one plate, CD8 naive two, each CD4 subset three. The study, taken as a whole, reports: It was the non-shared clonotypes that had lower generation probabilities than clonotypes shared by all four donors.

Generated by immunoSEQ multiplex PCR, the TCRdb table keeps only in-frame clones and is missing some. The data hold over a million clones, with around 95% observed a single time. CDR3 length: 16 residues. The ends were cut back, 0 bases at V and 3 bases at J, with 13 bases in the middle. Germline V gives CDR1 SGHDT, CDR2 YYEEEE. The V gene is TRBV5-6, the J gene TRBJ2-1; weak D call: TRBD2 (6 bases). The sequencing sample was made of naive CD4+ T cells sorted from blood. Subset defined: CD45RA+ positively selected. The receptor's source is a man aged 25-45 years in good health. CDR3 in amino acids: CASSLAWRGIYNEQFF. In nucleotides, the CDR3 is TGTGCCAGCAGCTTGGCCTGGCGGGGAATCTACAATGAGCAGTTCTTC.